This T cell receptor (beta chain) was sequenced during a study of glioma-infiltrating T cells. Notes on this clonotype: Antigen unknown.

The iRepertoire nested amplicon-rescue multiplex PCR amplified TCR alpha and beta CDR3s from RNA. For one-step reverse transcription and amplification, about 90-400 ng of tissue mRNA or PBMC total RNA was used. TCRdb re-called the multiplex PCR reads with MiXCR, one entry per CDR3 protein. The sample shows 100,000 to 150,000 distinct CDR3 sequences, less than 30% of them seen only once. The CDR3 has 16 residues. Germline-derived CDR1 and CDR2 are SGHVS and FQNEAQ. V dropped 5 bases and J dropped 6; count of bases not matched to a gene: 9. General observations from the study: Very few CDR3 sequences were shared between tissue and blood. Non-neoplastic patients had below-expected tissue-blood divergence, while all gliomas exceeded expectation.

V usage is TRBV7-8 and J usage is TRBJ1-5, with TRBD1 identical over 11 bases. Sequencing used glioma tissue, nonneoplastic brain tissue, or PBMCs (not recorded which). This receptor was obtained from a human donor with low-grade glioma or glioblastoma, undergoing nonglioma brain surgery, or in good health (not recorded which). CDR3 DNA sequence: TGTGCCAGCAGCGGACGGACAGGGGGCGCAGGTCAGCCCCAGCATTTT. Translating gives CASSGRTGGAGQPQHF.